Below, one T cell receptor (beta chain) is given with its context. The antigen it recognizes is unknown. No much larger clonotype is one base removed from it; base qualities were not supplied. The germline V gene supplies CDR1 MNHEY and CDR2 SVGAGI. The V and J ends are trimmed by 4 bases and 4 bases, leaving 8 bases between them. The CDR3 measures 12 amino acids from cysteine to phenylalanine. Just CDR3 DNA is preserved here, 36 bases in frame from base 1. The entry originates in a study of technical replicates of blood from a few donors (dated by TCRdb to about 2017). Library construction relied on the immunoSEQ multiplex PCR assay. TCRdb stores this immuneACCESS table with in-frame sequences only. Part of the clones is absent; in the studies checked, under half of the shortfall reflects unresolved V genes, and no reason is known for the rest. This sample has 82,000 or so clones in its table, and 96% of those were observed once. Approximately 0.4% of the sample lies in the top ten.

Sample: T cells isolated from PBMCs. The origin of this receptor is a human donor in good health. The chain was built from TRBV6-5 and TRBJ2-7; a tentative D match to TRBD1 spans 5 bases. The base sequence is TGTGCCAGCAGTTTCCCAGGGTACGAGCAGTACTTC. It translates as CASSFPGYEQYF.